This T cell receptor (beta chain) was identified during a study of T-cell reconstitution after alpha-beta-depleted transplantation in children. With 2 bases removed from V and 0 bases from J, the gap between germline ends came to 7 bases. CDR1 and CDR2 (germline): SQVTM, ANQGSEA. The CDR3 runs to 13 residues. The library targeted TCRbeta and was prepared with unique molecular identifiers. TCRdb called the PCR reads again in MiXCR, with one record for every CDR3 protein. This sample has some 640,000 distinct CDR3 sequences, with roughly 17% found just once. There are many counts of this clonotype. The chain carries TRBV29-1 and TRBJ1-1, with D unresolved. This TCR derives from a human donor who donated a stem cell graft to a child with acute myeloid leukemia. This specimen consisted of PBMCs from the stem cell graft donor, obtained from the stem cell graft. Written as DNA, the CDR3 is TGCAGCGTTGAAAGACACCTGAACACTGAAGCTTTCTTT. Translation gives CSVERHLNTEAFF.